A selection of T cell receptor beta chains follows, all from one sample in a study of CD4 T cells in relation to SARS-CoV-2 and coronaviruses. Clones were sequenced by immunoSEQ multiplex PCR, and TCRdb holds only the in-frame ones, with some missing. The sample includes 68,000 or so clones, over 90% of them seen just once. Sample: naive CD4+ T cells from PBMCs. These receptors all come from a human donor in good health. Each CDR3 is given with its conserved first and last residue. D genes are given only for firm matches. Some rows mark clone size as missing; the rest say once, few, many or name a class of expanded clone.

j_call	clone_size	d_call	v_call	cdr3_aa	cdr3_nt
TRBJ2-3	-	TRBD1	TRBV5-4	CASSLTGTGLDTQYF	TGTGCCAGCAGCCTCACCGGGACAGGGTTAGATACGCAGTATTTT
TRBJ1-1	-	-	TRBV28	CASSLVQGVTEAFF	TGTGCCAGCAGTTTAGTCCAGGGTGTCACTGAAGCTTTCTTT
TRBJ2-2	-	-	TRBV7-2	CASSPQGRTGELFF	TGTGCCAGCAGCCCTCAGGGAAGGACCGGGGAGCTGTTTTTT
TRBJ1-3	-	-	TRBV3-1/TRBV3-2	CASSQEEGAGNTIYF	TGTGCCAGCAGCCAAGAGGAGGGAGCAGGAAACACCATATATTTT
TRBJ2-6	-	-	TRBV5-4	CASSLYGDMRANVLTF	TGTGCCAGCAGCTTATATGGAGACATGAGGGCCAACGTCCTGACTTTC
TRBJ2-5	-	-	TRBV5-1	CASRSGTLVQETQYF	TGCGCCAGCAGGTCCGGGACGTTGGTTCAAGAGACCCAGTACTTC
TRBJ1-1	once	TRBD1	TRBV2	CASSQVQGVRDTEAFF	TGTGCCAGCAGTCAAGTACAGGGGGTCAGAGACACTGAAGCTTTCTTT
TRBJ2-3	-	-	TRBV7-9	CASSSRGRGSTDTQYF	TGTGCCAGCAGCTCAAGGGGGCGGGGAAGCACAGATACGCAGTATTTT
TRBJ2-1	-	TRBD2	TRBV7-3	CASSLQGLAGAYNEQFF	TGTGCCAGCAGCCTACAGGGACTAGCGGGAGCCTACAATGAGCAGTTCTTC
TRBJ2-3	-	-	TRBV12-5	CASGSAGSDTQYF	TGTGCTAGTGGCTCGGCGGGATCAGATACGCAGTATTTT
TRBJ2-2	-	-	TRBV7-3	CASSPSFGSRNTGELFF	TGTGCCAGCAGCCCATCGTTCGGGTCGCGCAACACCGGGGAGCTGTTTTTT
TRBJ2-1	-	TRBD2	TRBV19	CASNSAGGYNEQFF	TGTGCCAGTAATTCAGCGGGAGGGTACAATGAGCAGTTCTTC
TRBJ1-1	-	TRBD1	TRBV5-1	CASSEVNPSGGTEAFF	TGCGCCAGCAGCGAAGTGAACCCTTCAGGGGGCACTGAAGCTTTCTTT
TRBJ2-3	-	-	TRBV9	CASSVELQGTDTQYF	TGTGCCAGCAGCGTAGAACTACAGGGCACAGATACGCAGTATTTT
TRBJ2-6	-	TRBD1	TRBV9	CASSAEGAVSGANVLTF	TGTGCCAGCAGCGCCGAGGGGGCCGTCTCTGGGGCCAACGTCCTGACTTTC